The sequence of this TCR beta chain was determined in a study of T cell responses to AZD1222 COVID-19 vaccine. General study findings and limits: Reportedly, close to half of spike-specific TCRs are directed against unmutated variant regions. In a largely white British group with more females than males, clonal diversity was possibly underestimated. Seropositivity was recorded at baseline in only 6 or 7 AZD1222 recipients.

Libraries were prepared by immunoSEQ multiplex PCR; TCRdb keeps only in-frame clonotypes and omits some of them. The data show around 100,000 clones, about nine tenths seen once. V shed 7 bases and J shed 5 bases, with 15 bases lying between them. The CDR3 length is 13 residues. To note about this clone: Its antigen is not identified.

This material consisted of peripheral blood, taken on day 0 of AZD1222 vaccination. The chain recombines TRBV12-3 or TRBV12-4 with TRBJ2-7; D might be TRBD1 (5 bases). The sequence derives from an adult in good health. The CDR3 loop reads CASTSGQSNEQYF. CDR3 coding DNA: TGTGCCAGCACCTCAGGGCAGAGTAACGAGCAGTACTTC.